This T cell receptor beta chain was profiled in a study of cytomegalovirus exposure and HLA in healthy donors. As regards this clone: The antigen remains unidentified.

General study findings and limits: Within the data, a cluster of highly shared sequence variants was likely a sequencing artifact. Later examination showed HLA-associated TCR beta chains had greater clonal expansion than equally common others. Listed as cytomegalovirus-associated were 150 to 200 TCR beta chains.

PCR primers comprised 60 Vbeta and 13 Jbeta primers. Data came from immunoSEQ multiplex PCR; TCRdb stores just in-frame clones and leaves some out. The repertoire holds 95,000 to 150,000 clones, approximately 73% seen once, with around 4.8% in the top ten. The CDR3 loop spans 14 amino acids. The sample was PBMCs. This sequence was found in a man between 60 and 75 years old in good health and CMV-seropositive. This chain uses TRBV21-1 with TRBJ2-2; the D segment call TRBD2 is taken from the table without a DNA check. TRBV21-1 is labeled a pseudogene. The CDR3 loop reads CASSRGANTGELFF. The CDR3 bases are TGTGCCAGCAGCAGAGGAGCGAACACCGGGGAGCTGTTTTTT.